This TCR beta chain emerged from a study of monozygotic twins with inflammatory bowel disease (dated by TCRdb to the late 2010s). As for the study more broadly: The complete study included approximately 30 monozygotic twin pairs: 19 IBD-discordant Danish pairs and nine German pairs, of which four were IBD-concordant and five were IBD-discordant. Disease-associated traits were sought mainly through comparisons between IBD patients and their genetically identical healthy co-twins within discordant pairs. Each individual had, on average, about 151 000 unique TCRalpha sequences and 181 000 unique TCRbeta sequences available for analysis. The full study reports these points: Background noise and inter-individual variability may have been introduced into the repertoires by the differing immunosuppressive treatments among patients. TCRbeta repertoire diversity, by inverse Simpson index, was decreased in IBD patients compared with their healthy co-twins. Compared with healthy twins, IBD patients shared fewer clonotypes with other individuals, and the difference was most pronounced in patients with signs of disease activity. Repertoire similarity did not differ between concordant and discordant twins, possibly due to limited statistical power. The results gave no support for a single strong signal or clonotype linked to IBD. Different T cell subtypes could not be distinguished in the analysis.

Libraries were made using 5' RACE. Each TCR library was prepared from around 3,400 ng of total RNA. For each sample, cDNA synthesis was carried out in eight separate reactions using SMARTScribe reverse transcriptase. During cDNA synthesis, template switching introduced unique molecular identifiers that contained a 6-nucleotide sample barcode. Two nested PCRs of about 16 and 10 cycles amplified the TCRalpha and TCRbeta cDNA, and bead purification followed each PCR. Before amplification, the cDNA was both treated with uracil DNA-glycosylase and purified with the QIAquick PCR purification kit. The second PCR added Illumina TruSeq-compatible adapters along with sample-specific barcodes. Library quality and concentration were assessed using TapeStation and Qubit, and 4.5 to 5.5 ng of each library was pooled. The pooled libraries were sequenced with 2 x 100 bp reads and custom sequencing primers on an Illumina HiSeq2500 single-index Rapid Run. The authors processed their data as follows. UMI-based consensus assembly with MiGEC version 1.2.6 was used to correct PCR and sequencing errors. V(D)J alignment, clonotype assembly and CDR3 extraction were performed with MiXCR version 2.1.1. To normalise gene usage, clonotype sharing and MAIT/NKT TCR abundance, the top 1000, 10 000 and 20 000 clonotypes in each sample were analysed. Diversity was computed as the inverse Simpson index with the vegan R package after downsampling to 27 000 UMIs. Paired Mann-Whitney U tests on discordant twin pairs were used, with Benjamini-Hochberg multiple-testing correction. Reprocessed by TCRdb, the reads give a single entry per CDR3 protein sequence, without DNA. TCRdb's processing, not the study's, gives the V and J calls here. The sample's table covers about 160,000 distinct CDR3 sequences. Under 3.5% of the sample goes to the ten largest clones.

From each donor, a 2.5 ml peripheral blood sample was drawn into PAXgene tubes and stored at -80 degrees C. Total RNA was isolated from whole blood with the PAXgene blood miRNA kit on an automated QIAcube, without T cell sorting. Peripheral blood from monozygotic twin pairs concordant or discordant for inflammatory bowel disease was subjected to deep TCRalpha and TCRbeta repertoire profiling with unique molecular barcoding. Smoking habits were recorded for all twin pairs, with individuals classified as current, former or never smokers. In regard to this clonotype: No antigen is known for it.

The CDR3 numbers 14 residues from cysteine through phenylalanine. DNA is not recorded here. CDR1 and CDR2 are drawn from the germline V gene: SGHRS, YFSETQ. Sequencing was done on a sample of blood. The V gene is TRBV5-1 and the J gene is TRBJ2-1; without DNA, the TCRdb call of TRBD2 cannot be checked. This receptor was taken from a human donor with ulcerative colitis or Crohn's disease, or a healthy co-twin of an affected twin (not recorded which). The encoded CDR3 is CASSPPGLRGEQFF.